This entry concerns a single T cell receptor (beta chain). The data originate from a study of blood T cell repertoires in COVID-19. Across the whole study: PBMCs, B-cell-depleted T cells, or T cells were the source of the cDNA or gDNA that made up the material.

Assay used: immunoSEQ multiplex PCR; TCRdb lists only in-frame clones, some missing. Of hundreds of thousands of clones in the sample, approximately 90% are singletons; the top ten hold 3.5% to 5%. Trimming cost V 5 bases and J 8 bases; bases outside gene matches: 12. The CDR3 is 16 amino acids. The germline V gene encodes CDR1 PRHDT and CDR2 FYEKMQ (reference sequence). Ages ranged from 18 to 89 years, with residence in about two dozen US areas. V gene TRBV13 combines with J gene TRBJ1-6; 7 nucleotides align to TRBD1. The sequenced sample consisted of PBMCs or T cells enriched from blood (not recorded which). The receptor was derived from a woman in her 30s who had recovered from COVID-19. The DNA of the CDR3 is TGTGCCAGCAGCCTAAGGGACAGCACGCGGGATTCACCCCTCCACTTT. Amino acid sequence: CASSLRDSTRDSPLHF.